Each of the 15 T cell receptor beta chains below was sequenced from the same sample in a study of T cells in narcolepsy. Generated by immunoSEQ multiplex PCR, the TCRdb table keeps only in-frame clones and is missing some. In the table there are 30,000 to 35,000 clones, roughly three quarters of which are singletons. The sample was memory (CD45RA-) CD4+ T cells from blood. The origin of the receptors is a human donor in good health.

On this clone: This likely traces to a read error, being one base from a far larger clone. The chain combines TRBV5-4 with TRBJ2-7; weak D call: TRBD2 (5 bases). Trimming removed 0 bases from V and 6 bases from J, with 16 bases in between. The CDR3 runs 15 residues. In germline, CDR1 is SGHNT, CDR2 YYREEE (reference sequence). CDR3: CASSLDRLSSGEQYF. The CDR3 nucleotides read TGTGCCAGCAGCTTGGATCGATTGAGCAGCGGCGAGCAGTACTTC.

The table lists this clone with a few counts. This chain uses TRBV28 with TRBJ2-1, with 7 bases matching TRBD2. This CDR3 contains 15 residues. The V gene end was trimmed by 8 bases and the J gene end by 8 bases; junction bases not matched to a gene: 15. Germline-derived CDR1 and CDR2 are MDHEN and SYDVKM. The CDR3 DNA sequence: TGTGCCAGCCGGGTAGCGGGCGGCTCGTGGGATGAGCAGTTCTTC. Its translation is CASRVAGGSWDEQFF. Combining the CDR3 with reference TRBV28 and TRBJ2-1 gives the whole variable domain DVKVTQSSRYLVKRTGEKVFLECVQDMDHENMFWYRQDPGLGLRLIYFSYDVKMKEKGDIPEGYSVSREKKERFSLILESASTNQTSMYLCASRVAGGSWDEQFFGPGTRLTVL.

The chain couples TRBV27 to TRBJ2-1; 8 positions match TRBD2. CDR1 is MNHEY, CDR2 SMNVEV, per germline (reference sequence). CDR3 length equals 19 residues. The J segment lost 0 bases and the V segment lost 6 bases, leaving 16 bases of the junction unmatched. The CDR3 region is CASSRRATSGESSYNEQFF. The CDR3, as DNA: TGTGCCAGCAGCCGGCGGGCCACTAGCGGAGAGAGCTCCTACAATGAGCAGTTCTTC.

The V gene is TRBV4-1, the J gene TRBJ2-3; possibly TRBD2 for D (6 bases). Trimming cost V 4 bases and J 6 bases, with 11 bases left between them. Looked up from germline, CDR1 is MGHRA and CDR2 is YSYEKL. This CDR3 region has 13 residues. The DNA for the CDR3 is TGCGCCAGCAGCCGGGGTGGGGGGGATACGCAGTATTTT. Translation: CASSRGGGDTQYF.

This clone appeared once. The chain's CDR3 is CASGRTVSANQPQHF. The CDR3, as DNA: TGTGCCAGCGGAAGGACAGTGAGTGCCAATCAGCCCCAGCATTTT. The V and J genes are TRBV27 and TRBJ1-5; tentative D call: TRBD1 (6 bases). V gave up 8 bases and J gave up 3 bases, with 17 bases separating them. Looked up from germline, CDR1 is MNHEY and CDR2 is SMNVEV (reference sequence). The CDR3 totals 15 residues.

V is TRBV30 and J is TRBJ1-1; 11 nucleotides match TRBD1. With 5 bases clipped from V and 3 bases from J, the junction kept 2 bases outside the gene matches. CDR1 is GTSNPN and CDR2 is SVGIG in the germline V gene (reference sequence). The CDR3 has 13 residues. DNA of the CDR3: TGTGCCTGGGGGACAGGGGGATACACTGAAGCTTTCTTT. It is translated as CAWGTGGYTEAFF.

This clone appeared once. The chain recombines TRBV28 with TRBJ2-7; D may be TRBD2 (5 bases). The V and J ends lost 2 bases and 0 bases respectively, with 8 bases between them. Germline V gene sequence: CDR1 MDHEN, CDR2 SYDVKM. The CDR3 runs 14 residues. CDR3 DNA sequence: TGTGCCAGCAGTTTAATAGCGCCCTCCTACGAGCAGTACTTC. Encoded protein: CASSLIAPSYEQYF.

The rearrangement uses TRBV6-5 and TRBJ1-1; D is unresolved. CDR3 length equals 15 residues. V lost 0 bases, J lost 0 bases, and 8 bases lay in between. CDR1 MNHEY and CDR2 SVGAGI come from the germline V gene. For the CDR3, the DNA is TGTGCCAGCAGTTACTCTCCGGAGATGAACACTGAAGCTTTCTTT. It yields the protein CASSYSPEMNTEAFF.

The gene calls are TRBV6-1 and TRBJ2-3; D gene ambiguous. Per germline, CDR1 MNHNS and CDR2 SASEGT. CDR3 size: 14 residues. Trimming pared 8 bases from V and 0 bases from J, leaving 12 bases between. The CDR3 region is CASWAGRSTDTQYF. The CDR3 DNA reads as TGTGCCAGCTGGGCCGGGCGCAGCACAGATACGCAGTATTTT.

This clone was seen more than once but under ten times. The V gene is TRBV4-1, the J gene TRBJ2-7, with D maybe TRBD1 (6 bases). CDR3 length equals 13 residues. Deletions cut 2 bases from V and 7 bases from J, with 12 bases between. Per germline, CDR1 MGHRA and CDR2 YSYEKL. CDR3 sequence (DNA): TGCGCCAGCAGCCAACCACAGGGACGGGAGCAGTACTTC. Its protein product is CASSQPQGREQYF.

In DNA form, the CDR3 reads TGTGCCAGCAGCCTAACTCCCAGGGGGCATTCTAGTGGCTACACCTTC. It is translated as CASSLTPRGHSSGYTF. The rearrangement links TRBV27 to TRBJ1-2, with 8 bases lining up with TRBD1. This CDR3 is built from 16 residues. Germline CDR1 and CDR2: MNHEY and SMNVEV (reference sequence). The trim removed 6 bases at V and 7 bases at J, leaving 16 bases unmatched.

The chain combines TRBV14 with TRBJ2-6; D possibly matches TRBD1 or TRBD2 (5 bases each). The CDR3 is made up of 16 amino acids. The V gene's germline CDR1 is SGHDN and CDR2 FVKESK. Trimming stripped 2 bases from V and 2 bases from J, with 10 bases between. The CDR3 spells CASSQYLGAGANVLTF. The CDR3 nucleotides are TGTGCCAGCAGCCAATATTTGGGGGCTGGGGCCAACGTCCTGACTTTC. The full variable domain, with the rest looked up from reference TRBV14 and TRBJ2-6, is EAGVTQFPSHSVIEKGQTVTLRCDPISGHDNLYWYRRVMGKEIKFLLHFVKESKQDESGMPNNRFLAERTGGTYSTLKVQPAELEDSGVYFCASSQYLGAGANVLTFGAGSRLTVL.

The J gene is TRBJ2-7, the V gene TRBV6-1; 12 positions agree with TRBD1. There are 14 residues in the CDR3. The V segment lost 8 bases and the J segment 3 bases; nucleotides outside the gene matches: 5. Per germline, CDR1 MNHNS and CDR2 SASEGT. The CDR3 reads CASPGQGALYEQYF. The CDR3 nucleotides are TGTGCCAGCCCGGGACAGGGGGCCCTCTACGAGCAGTACTTC.

CDR3 nucleotide sequence: TGTGCCAGTAGGGGGACAGGGGTCCCTGAAGCTTTCTTT. Translated, it gives CASRGTGVPEAFF. The V call is TRBV19, the J call TRBJ1-1, with 10 bases identical to TRBD1. From germline, CDR1 is LNHDA and CDR2 SQIVND (reference sequence). V lost 6 bases to trimming and J lost 6 bases; unmatched junction nucleotides: 4. The CDR3 length is 13 residues.

The chain couples TRBV6-1 to TRBJ1-6; D might be TRBD1 (5 bases). The V end was cut by 6 bases, the J end by 14 bases, with 11 bases between. This CDR3 has 11 amino acids. CDR1 MNHNS and CDR2 SASEGT come from the germline V gene. CDR3: CASRDTGTLHF. Here the CDR3 DNA reads TGTGCCAGCAGGGACACAGGAACCCTCCACTTT.